This TCR beta chain was recorded in a study of shared clonotypes between healthy human individuals. The wider study: The people who gave samples were a couple of women and a few men aged 18 to 49.

Data came from immunoSEQ multiplex PCR; TCRdb stores just in-frame clones and leaves some out. Of millions of clones in the sample, 85% to 95% were seen once. Whole-study results and caveats: When compared with the clonotypes that were shared by all four sorted-subset donors, the non-shared clonotypes turned out to have lower generation probabilities. A generally larger estimated richness was seen in naive subsets than in memory subsets.

The V gene's germline CDR1 is SGHVS and CDR2 FNYEAQ. V was trimmed by 2 bases and J by 3 bases, leaving 5 bases between them. CDR3 length: 13 residues. Concerning this clone itself: Its antigen is unknown.

Sequencing used naive CD4+ T cells sorted from blood. This sample's subset: CD45RA+ positively selected. The TCR comes from a young man in good health. The rearrangement links TRBV7-6 to TRBJ1-5; D is ambiguous. The CDR3 is CASSLSYNQPQHF. The CDR3 bases are TGTGCCAGCAGCTTATCCTACAATCAGCCCCAGCATTTT.